Sequencing of this T cell receptor (beta chain) was carried out in a study of identical twins. A universal primer site arose from template switching, and cDNA bore unique molecular identifiers. MiXCR, applied by TCRdb to the 5' RACE reads, yields one record per CDR3 protein. The sample lists 1.5 million to 2 million distinct CDR3 sequences, 25% to 35% occurring once. The table lists this clonotype with a few counts. Trimming shortened V by 6 bases and J by 4 bases, and 15 bases separated the two germline ends. Germline CDR1 MNHEY, CDR2 SVGAGI. The CDR3 is 14 amino acids. The clonotype originates from a newborn girl in good health. This rearrangement joins TRBV6-5 to TRBJ1-2; D is undetermined. Sequencing used cord blood. The CDR3 reads CASSPLANTYGYTF. DNA of the CDR3: TGTGCCAGCAGCCCCCTAGCGAACACCTATGGCTACACCTTC.